This TCR beta chain was identified in a study of CD8 T cells in ankylosing spondylitis. Quantitative 5'-RACE with molecular barcodes produced the TCR beta libraries. One entry per CDR3 protein, called by TCRdb with MiXCR from the 5' RACE reads. The sample records fewer than 350,000 distinct CDR3 sequences, under 14% being singletons. Trimming took off 6 bases at V and 3 bases at J, with 15 bases between the two ends. The CDR3 has 15 amino acids. This clonotype appeared many times. The clonotype comes from a female donor with ankylosing spondylitis or in good health (not recorded which). The V gene is TRBV12-3 or TRBV12-4, the J gene TRBJ1-5; D ambiguous. The sample was blood, either unsorted or a sorted T cell fraction (not recorded which). The CDR3 region has the DNA TGTGCCAGCAGCCCTGTCCCACTGGTCAATCAGCCCCAGCATTTT. Translation: CASSPVPLVNQPQHF.